These 6 T cell receptor beta chains originate from one sample sequenced in a study of T-cell reconstitution after alpha-beta-depleted transplantation in children. Preparation of the TCRbeta library used unique molecular identifiers. MiXCR, run by TCRdb on the PCR reads, gives a single entry per CDR3 protein. The table has over 550,000 distinct CDR3 sequences, 8% to 11% seen once. Here the sequenced sample was PBMCs from the stem cell graft donor, taken from the stem cell graft. These receptors originate from a human donor who donated a stem cell graft to a child with acute myeloid leukemia.

This clonotype has only a few counts. The chain employs TRBV25-1 and TRBJ2-1, with 11 bases that match TRBD2. Germline loops: CDR1 MGHDK, CDR2 SYGVNS. With V trimmed by 6 bases and J by 10 bases, 11 bases remained unmatched. There are 15 residues in the CDR3. CDR3 sequence (DNA): TGTGCCAGCAGCTTAGCGGGAGGGCCCCTTCTGGAGCAGTTCTTC. It translates to CASSLAGGPLLEQFF.

The chain carries TRBV7-2 and TRBJ2-1, with 10 bases fitting TRBD2. Unmatched junction bases numbered 6, after V lost 6 bases and J lost 1 base. CDR1 is SGHTA, CDR2 FQGNSA, per germline. This CDR3 region has 16 residues. This CDR3 is CASSLTSGMSYNEQFF. DNA for the CDR3: TGTGCCAGCAGTCTCACTAGCGGGATGTCCTACAATGAGCAGTTCTTC.

This rearrangement joins TRBV18 to TRBJ1-2; the match to TRBD1 covers 7 bases. Germline V lookup: CDR1 KGHSH, CDR2 LQKENI. CDR3 length equals 13 residues. Trimming cost V 6 bases and J 3 bases; bases outside gene matches: 4. This chain's CDR3 is CASSSDRDYGYTF. CDR3 nucleotides: TGTGCCAGCTCTTCCGACAGGGACTATGGCTACACCTTC.

The chain combines TRBV7-2 with TRBJ2-7, with 9 bases lining up with TRBD2. In germline, CDR1 is SGHTA, CDR2 FQGNSA. The V segment lost 5 bases and the J segment 9 bases; nucleotides outside the gene matches: 14. The CDR3 has 15 residues. The CDR3 spells CASSATQAGGRAQYF. The CDR3 DNA is TGTGCCAGCAGCGCCACCCAGGCGGGAGGGAGGGCGCAGTACTTC. Complete variable domain (other parts from reference TRBV7-2 and TRBJ2-7): GAGVSQSPSNKVTEKGKDVELRCDPISGHTALYWYRQSLGQGLEFLIYFQGNSAPDKSGLPSDRFSAERTGGSVSTLTIQRTQQEDSAVYLCASSATQAGGRAQYFGPGTRLTVT.

This clonotype was found a few times. The chain uses TRBV7-9 and TRBJ1-1; 7 bases align to TRBD1. The CDR3 extends over 16 amino acids. V was pared by 2 bases and J by 0 bases, with 6 bases of the junction left unmatched. Germline V gene data show CDR1 as SEHNR and CDR2 as FQNEAQ (reference sequence). The CDR3 loop is CASSLKGQLLNTEAFF. The CDR3 coding sequence is TGTGCCAGCAGCTTAAAGGGACAGCTCCTGAACACTGAAGCTTTCTTT.

In its sample, this clonotype was seen a few times. The chain uses TRBV7-2 and TRBJ2-3; D is unresolved. The germline V and J ends were trimmed by 2 bases and 1 base, with 16 bases remaining between them. This CDR3 contains 17 residues. The germline CDR1 and CDR2 sequences are SGHTA and FQGNSA. The CDR3 sequence: CASSLYPEQDRTDTQYF. Here the CDR3 DNA reads TGTGCCAGCAGCTTATACCCCGAGCAGGATCGCACAGATACGCAGTATTTT.